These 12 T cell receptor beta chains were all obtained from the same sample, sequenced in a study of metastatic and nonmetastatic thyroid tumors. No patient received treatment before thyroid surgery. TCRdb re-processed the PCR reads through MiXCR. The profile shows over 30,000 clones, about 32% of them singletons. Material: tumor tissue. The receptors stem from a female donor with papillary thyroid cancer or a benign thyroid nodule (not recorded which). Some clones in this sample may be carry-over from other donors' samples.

The CDR3 bases are TGTGCCAGCAGCGACATACGCACAGATACGCAGTATTTT. Amino acids: CASSDIRTDTQYF. This chain joins TRBV9 and TRBJ2-3, with unresolved D. This CDR3 has 13 residues. Germline loops: CDR1 SGDLS, CDR2 YYNGEE. With 3 bases removed from V and 1 base from J, the gap between germline ends came to 6 bases.

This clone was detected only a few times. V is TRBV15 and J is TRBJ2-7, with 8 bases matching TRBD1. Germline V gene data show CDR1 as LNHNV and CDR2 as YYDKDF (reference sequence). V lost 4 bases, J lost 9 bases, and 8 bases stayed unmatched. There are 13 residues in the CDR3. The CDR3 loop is CATSIDRDRRQYF. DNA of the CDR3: TGTGCCACCAGCATAGACAGGGACAGGAGGCAGTACTTC.

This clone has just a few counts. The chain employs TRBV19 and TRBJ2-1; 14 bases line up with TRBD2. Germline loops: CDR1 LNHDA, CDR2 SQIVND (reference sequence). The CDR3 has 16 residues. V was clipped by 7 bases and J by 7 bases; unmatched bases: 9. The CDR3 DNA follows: TGTGCCAGTAAGGGACTAGCGGGAGCTTTGTATAATGAGCAGTTCTTC. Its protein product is CASKGLAGALYNEQFF.

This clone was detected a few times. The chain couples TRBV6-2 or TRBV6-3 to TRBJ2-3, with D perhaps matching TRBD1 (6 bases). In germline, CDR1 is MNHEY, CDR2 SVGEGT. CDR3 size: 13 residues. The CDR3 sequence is CAVRSQGSDTQYF. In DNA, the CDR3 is TGTGCTGTTCGGAGCCAGGGGTCAGATACGCAGTATTTT.

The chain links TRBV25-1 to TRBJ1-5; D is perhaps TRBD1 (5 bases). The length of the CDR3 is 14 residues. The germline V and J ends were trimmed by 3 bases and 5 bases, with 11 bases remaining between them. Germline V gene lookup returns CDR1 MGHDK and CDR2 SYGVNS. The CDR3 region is CASSDGEGYQPQHF. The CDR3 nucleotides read TGTGCCAGCAGTGACGGTGAGGGGTATCAGCCCCAGCATTTT.

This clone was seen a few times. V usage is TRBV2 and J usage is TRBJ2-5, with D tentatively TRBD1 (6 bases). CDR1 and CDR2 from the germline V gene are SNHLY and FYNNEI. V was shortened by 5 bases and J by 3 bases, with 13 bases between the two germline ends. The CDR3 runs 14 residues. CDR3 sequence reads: CASSLWDTEETQYF. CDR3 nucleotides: TGTGCCAGCAGTCTTTGGGACACCGAAGAGACCCAGTACTTC.

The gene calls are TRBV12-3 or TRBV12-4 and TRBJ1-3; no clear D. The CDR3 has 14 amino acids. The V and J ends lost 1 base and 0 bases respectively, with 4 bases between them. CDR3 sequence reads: CASSLDSSGNTIYF. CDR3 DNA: TGTGCCAGCAGTTTAGACAGCTCTGGAAACACCATATATTTT.

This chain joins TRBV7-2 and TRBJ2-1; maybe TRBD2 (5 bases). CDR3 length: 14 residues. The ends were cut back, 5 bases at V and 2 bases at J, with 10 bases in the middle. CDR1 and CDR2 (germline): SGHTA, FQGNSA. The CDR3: CASSAGFTYNEQFF. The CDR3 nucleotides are TGTGCCAGCAGCGCGGGCTTTACCTACAATGAGCAGTTCTTC.

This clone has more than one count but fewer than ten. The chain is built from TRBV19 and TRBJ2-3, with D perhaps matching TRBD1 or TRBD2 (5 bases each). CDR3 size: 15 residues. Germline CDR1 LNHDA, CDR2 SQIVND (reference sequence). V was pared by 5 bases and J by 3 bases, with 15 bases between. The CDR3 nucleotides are TGTGCCAGTAGTGACCGGGTGGGGGTTACAGATACGCAGTATTTT. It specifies CASSDRVGVTDTQYF.

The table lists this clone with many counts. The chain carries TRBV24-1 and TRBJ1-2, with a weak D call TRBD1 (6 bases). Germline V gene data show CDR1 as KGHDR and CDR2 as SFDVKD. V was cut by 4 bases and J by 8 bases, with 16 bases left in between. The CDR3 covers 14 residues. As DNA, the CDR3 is TGTGCCACCAGTGAGCAGAACAGGGCGTACGGCTACACCTTC. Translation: CATSEQNRAYGYTF.

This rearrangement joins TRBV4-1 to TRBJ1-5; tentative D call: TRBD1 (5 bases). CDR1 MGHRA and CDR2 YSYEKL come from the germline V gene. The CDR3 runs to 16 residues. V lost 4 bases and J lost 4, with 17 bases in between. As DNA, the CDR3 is TGCGCCAGCAGCCCTCCGGACACCGAGGGGAATCAGCCCCAGCATTTT. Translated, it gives CASSPPDTEGNQPQHF.

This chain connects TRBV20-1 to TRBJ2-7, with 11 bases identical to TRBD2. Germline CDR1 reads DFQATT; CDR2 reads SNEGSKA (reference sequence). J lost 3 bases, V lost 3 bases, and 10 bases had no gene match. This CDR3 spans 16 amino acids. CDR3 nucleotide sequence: TGCAGTGCTAGGGGAGTAGGTAGCGGGAGGGACTACGAGCAGTACTTC. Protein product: CSARGVGSGRDYEQYF.